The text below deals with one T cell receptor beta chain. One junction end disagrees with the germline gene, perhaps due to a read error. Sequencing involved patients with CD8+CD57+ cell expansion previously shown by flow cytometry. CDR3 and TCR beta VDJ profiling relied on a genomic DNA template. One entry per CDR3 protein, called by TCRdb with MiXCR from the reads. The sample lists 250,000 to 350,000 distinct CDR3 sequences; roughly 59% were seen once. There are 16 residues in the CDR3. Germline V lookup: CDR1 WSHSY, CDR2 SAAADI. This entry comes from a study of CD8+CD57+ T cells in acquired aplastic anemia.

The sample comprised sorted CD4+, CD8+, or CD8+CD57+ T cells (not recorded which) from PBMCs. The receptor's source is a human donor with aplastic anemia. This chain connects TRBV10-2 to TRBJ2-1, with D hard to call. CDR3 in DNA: TGCGCCAGTAGTAACCCCACGCGATCGAGTAGCCATGAGCAGTCCTTC. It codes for CASSNPTRSSSHEQSF.